Each of the 17 T cell receptor beta chains below was sequenced from the same sample in a study of blood T cell repertoires in COVID-19. TCRdb's table, derived via immunoSEQ multiplex PCR, lists solely in-frame clones and lacks some. The sample lists about 49,000 clones, roughly 80% occurring once. What was sequenced was peripheral blood. The receptors were gathered from an older woman with acute or convalescent COVID-19.

This clone has just one count. The genes are TRBV18 and TRBJ1-2, with D possibly TRBD1 on 5 matching bases. V lost 2 bases, J lost 8 bases, and 18 bases lay in between. This CDR3 has 15 residues. CDR1 is KGHSH, CDR2 LQKENI, per germline. The CDR3 region is CASSPTTGVLSGYTF. The CDR3 DNA reads as TGTGCCAGCTCACCAACAACGGGGGTTTTGTCCGGCTACACCTTC.

The table lists this clone with a few counts. The rearrangement joins TRBV6-1 to TRBJ2-3; 10 bases fit TRBD2. J gave up 0 bases and V 2 bases, and 2 bases lay outside the gene matches. The germline V gene encodes CDR1 MNHNS and CDR2 SASEGT. This CDR3 is built from 16 residues. CDR3 loop: CASSELAGASTDTQYF. The CDR3 region has the DNA TGTGCCAGCAGTGAACTAGCGGGAGCTAGCACAGATACGCAGTATTTT.

By share, this clone counts as medium-sized. The genes are TRBV5-1 and TRBJ2-2; 9 nucleotides match TRBD1. J was trimmed by 8 bases and V by 3 bases; bases with no gene match: 5. CDR1 is SGHRS and CDR2 is YFSETQ in the germline V gene. The CDR3 is 14 amino acids. CDR3 coding DNA: TGCGCCAGCAGCTGGGGACAGGGCACGGGGGAGCTGTTTTTT. This translates into CASSWGQGTGELFF. The entire variable domain, with the rest obtained from reference TRBV5-1 and TRBJ2-2, is as follows: KAGVTQTPRYLIKTRGQQVTLSCSPISGHRSVSWYQQTPGQGLQFLFEYFSETQRNKGNFPGRFSGRQFSNSRSEMNVSTLELGDSALYLCASSWGQGTGELFFGEGSRLTVL.

The chain combines TRBV7-9 with TRBJ1-1; D is unresolved. CDR3 length: 14 residues. CDR1 and CDR2 from the germline V gene are SEHNR and FQNEAQ (reference sequence). V gave up 4 bases and J gave up 3 bases, with 12 bases separating them. In DNA form, the CDR3 reads TGTGCCAGCAGCTCGCCTGCGGGTGACACTGAAGCTTTCTTT. This gives the protein CASSSPAGDTEAFF.

The chain links TRBV19 to TRBJ2-1, with D possibly TRBD1 on 6 matching bases. The length of the CDR3 is 17 residues. Looked up from germline, CDR1 is LNHDA and CDR2 is SQIVND (reference sequence). Trimming took 4 bases from V and 1 from J, leaving 17 bases between them. The CDR3 sequence: CASSNRQVLTSYNEQFF. In DNA form, the CDR3 reads TGTGCCAGTAGTAACCGACAGGTATTAACTTCCTACAATGAGCAGTTCTTC.

This rearrangement joins TRBV12-3 or TRBV12-4 to TRBJ2-7, with 9 positions matching TRBD1. With 8 bases clipped from V and 2 bases from J, the junction kept 4 bases outside the gene matches. This CDR3 is built from 13 residues. The CDR3 sequence: CASGTGSTYEQYF. DNA for the CDR3: TGTGCCAGCGGGACAGGGTCCACCTACGAGCAGTACTTC.

The chain couples TRBV29-1 to TRBJ2-1; the D gene is possibly TRBD2 (6 bases). Germline lookup yields CDR1 SQVTM and CDR2 ANQGSEA. V was cut by 1 base and J by 0 bases, with 7 bases left in between. This CDR3 comprises 14 residues. The CDR3 is CSVEGGNSYNEQFF. CDR3 sequence (DNA): TGCAGCGTTGAAGGCGGGAACTCCTACAATGAGCAGTTCTTC.

The chain employs TRBV2 and TRBJ1-2; TRBD1 aligns across 9 bases. V shed 6 bases, J shed 11 bases, and the junction held 10 bases outside the gene matches. CDR3 size: 13 residues. In germline, CDR1 is SNHLY, CDR2 FYNNEI. In DNA, the CDR3 is TGTGCCAGCAGGGGACAGGGAACAAACCTATACACCTTC. Amino acid sequence: CASRGQGTNLYTF.

The chain couples TRBV28 to TRBJ2-7; 7 nucleotides align to TRBD1. V lost 5 bases to trimming and J lost 4 bases; unmatched junction nucleotides: 8. The CDR3 totals 14 residues. From germline, CDR1 is MDHEN and CDR2 SYDVKM. This CDR3 is CASSQGTDKYEQYF. CDR3 in DNA: TGTGCCAGCAGTCAAGGGACAGACAAGTACGAGCAGTACTTC.

The chain carries TRBV7-2 and TRBJ1-5; 9 nucleotides line up with TRBD1. Looked up from germline, CDR1 is SGHTA and CDR2 is FQGNSA. After removal of 3 bases from V and 2 bases from J, the junction contained 14 bases not matched to a gene. CDR3 length: 19 amino acids. CDR3 sequence reads: CASSFSPSGTGYRNQPQHF. CDR3 nucleotide sequence: TGTGCCAGCAGCTTTTCGCCTTCCGGGACAGGGTATCGCAATCAGCCCCAGCATTTT.

The chain recombines TRBV6-5 with TRBJ2-5; 9 bases align to TRBD2. Trimming removed 4 bases from V and 2 bases from J; junction bases left unmatched: 5. Looked up from germline, CDR1 is MNHEY and CDR2 is SVGAGI. The CDR3 covers 15 residues. CDR3 in amino acids: CASSFSGSGQETQYF. The CDR3 DNA sequence: TGTGCCAGCAGTTTTAGCGGGAGTGGGCAAGAGACCCAGTACTTC.

This chain joins TRBV15 and TRBJ1-2; 10 positions agree with TRBD1. Germline trimming cut 5 bases from V and 2 bases from J; bases unmatched to any gene: 5. The CDR3 covers 15 residues. The V gene's germline CDR1 is LNHNV and CDR2 YYDKDF (reference sequence). CDR3 sequence: CATSSRTGGNYGYTF. The CDR3 DNA is TGTGCCACCAGCTCCCGGACAGGGGGAAACTATGGCTACACCTTC.

CDR3 DNA sequence: TGTGCCAGCAGCGTAGGTTCACTGACAACCTACGAGCAGTACTTC. Amino acids: CASSVGSLTTYEQYF. The chain links TRBV9 to TRBJ2-7; D remains unclear. The germline V and J ends were trimmed by 0 bases and 2 bases, with 12 bases remaining between them. Germline CDR1 reads SGDLS; CDR2 reads YYNGEE. The CDR3 is 15 residues long.

The sample holds a few counts of this clone. The chain carries TRBV24-1 and TRBJ1-6; 9 bases fit TRBD1. Trimming cost V 7 bases and J 5 bases; bases outside gene matches: 14. Per germline, CDR1 KGHDR and CDR2 SFDVKD. CDR3 length: 18 amino acids. In DNA form, the CDR3 reads TGTGCCACCAGCACAAGTCTTTTACGACAGGGGGATAATTCACCCCTCCACTTT. Encoded protein: CATSTSLLRQGDNSPLHF.

The chain recombines TRBV19 with TRBJ2-2; 9 nucleotides agree with TRBD1. V shed 7 bases and J 3 bases; nucleotides not matched to a gene: 3. Per germline, CDR1 LNHDA and CDR2 SQIVND (reference sequence). The CDR3 runs to 14 residues. The CDR3 sequence is CASKGTGYTGELFF. DNA for the CDR3: TGTGCCAGTAAGGGGACAGGGTACACCGGGGAGCTGTTTTTT.

The V gene is TRBV27, the J gene TRBJ1-2; 7 positions agree with TRBD1. V was pared by 2 bases and J by 8 bases, with 5 bases of the junction left unmatched. The CDR3 runs to 13 residues. CDR1 and CDR2 (germline): MNHEY, SMNVEV (reference sequence). DNA for the CDR3: TGTGCCAGCAGTTTACCGACAGGGCGCGGCTACACCTTC. It translates to CASSLPTGRGYTF.

This sequence joins TRBV28 and TRBJ2-1; 8 bases line up with TRBD2. The germline gives CDR1 MDHEN, CDR2 SYDVKM. The CDR3 is 17 residues long. Losses at the gene ends were 8 bases for V and 5 bases for J; bases not matched to a gene: 17. The CDR3 coding sequence is TGTGCCAGCTCCGGGGGGGGCCTGCCATTGCCCCACAATGAGCAGTTCTTC. The encoded protein is CASSGGGLPLPHNEQFF.